These T cell receptor beta chains were read from a single sample in a study of beta chain features in type 1 diabetes. Sequencing used immunoSEQ multiplex PCR; TCRdb keeps in-frame clones, though not all of them. The sample consists of approximately 60,000 clones, roughly 52% of them appearing once. Specimen: Tregs from blood. All receptors come from a woman aged 40 to 50 with type 1 diabetes. CDR3s include the opening cysteine and the closing phenylalanine or tryptophan. Each record gives: V gene, D gene, clone size, J gene, CDR3 length, CDR3 protein, CDR3 DNA. A D gene is named only where the DNA matches it firmly. Rows give clone size only sometimes, using once, few, many, or a class for an expanded clone.

V: TRBV5-8
D: TRBD1
size: NA
J: TRBJ2-2
length: 15
CDR3: CASSLDRGRGGELFF
DNA: TGTGCCAGCAGCTTGGACAGGGGGCGAGGCGGGGAGCTGTTTTTT

V: TRBV7-2
D: TRBD1
size: NA
J: TRBJ1-2
length: 13
CDR3: CASSPTGTYGYTF
DNA: TGTGCCAGCAGCCCGACAGGGACATATGGCTACACCTTC

V: TRBV6-5
D: NA
size: NA
J: TRBJ2-1
length: 14
CDR3: CASSWGVGSNEQFF
DNA: TGTGCCAGCAGTTGGGGGGTGGGGTCCAATGAGCAGTTCTTC

V: TRBV5-4
D: TRBD2
size: NA
J: TRBJ2-3
length: 14
CDR3: CAVRLAGGSDTQYF
DNA: TGTGCCGTGCGACTAGCGGGGGGCTCAGATACGCAGTATTTT

V: TRBV5-1
D: NA
size: NA
J: TRBJ2-1
length: 14
CDR3: CASSLDLTYNEQFF
DNA: TGCGCCAGCAGCTTGGACTTAACCTACAATGAGCAGTTCTTC

V: TRBV30
D: NA
size: NA
J: TRBJ2-1
length: 10
CDR3: CAWRRSCGFF
DNA: TGTGCCTGGAGGAGAAGCTGCGGGTTCTTC

V: TRBV20-1
D: NA
size: NA
J: TRBJ2-5
length: 10
CDR3: CSAVLGTQYF
DNA: TGCAGTGCTGTACTCGGGACCCAGTACTTC

V: TRBV5-4
D: TRBD1
size: NA
J: TRBJ2-2
length: 15
CDR3: CASSDGTGWPGELFF
DNA: TGTGCCAGCAGCGACGGGACAGGGTGGCCCGGGGAGCTGTTTTTT

V: TRBV7-9
D: NA
size: NA
J: TRBJ1-5
length: 15
CDR3: CASSLGTHKNQPQHF
DNA: TGTGCCAGCAGCTTAGGGACACATAAAAATCAGCCCCAGCATTTT

V: TRBV7-9
D: NA
size: many
J: TRBJ1-4
length: 12
CDR3: CASSFGIGRETF
DNA: TGTGCCAGCAGCTTCGGGATAGGACGGGAGACCTTT

V: TRBV28
D: NA
size: few
J: TRBJ1-5
length: 18
CDR3: CASSPPGATYYSNQPQHF
DNA: TGTGCCAGCAGTCCCCCAGGGGCCACTTATTATAGCAATCAGCCCCAGCATTTT

V: TRBV28
D: NA
size: NA
J: TRBJ2-3
length: 14
CDR3: CASLGGVSTDTQYF
DNA: TGTGCCAGCTTGGGCGGGGTAAGCACAGATACGCAGTATTTT

V: TRBV7-2
D: TRBD1
size: few
J: TRBJ2-7
length: 15
CDR3: CASSLDRGWAYEQYF
DNA: TGTGCCAGCAGCCTGGACAGGGGTTGGGCGTACGAGCAGTACTTC

V: TRBV29-1
D: TRBD2
size: NA
J: TRBJ2-1
length: 17
CDR3: CSADSFSGGRRADEQFF
DNA: TGCAGCGCCGACAGTTTTAGCGGGGGCCGGAGGGCGGATGAGCAGTTCTTC

V: TRBV7-2
D: NA
size: NA
J: TRBJ2-1
length: 15
CDR3: CASSLGVAQYNEQFF
DNA: TGTGCCAGCAGCTTAGGGGTAGCGCAATACAATGAGCAGTTCTTC

V: TRBV9
D: TRBD1
size: NA
J: TRBJ1-2
length: 14
CDR3: CASSVGQGWSGYTF
DNA: TGTGCCAGCAGCGTTGGACAGGGGTGGAGTGGCTACACCTTC

V: TRBV7-2
D: NA
size: few
J: TRBJ2-7
length: 15
CDR3: CASSLTGLPLYEQYF
DNA: TGTGCCAGCAGCTTAACGGGACTTCCACTCTACGAGCAGTACTTC

V: TRBV14
D: NA
size: NA
J: TRBJ1-4
length: 15
CDR3: CASSQSSSVREKLFF
DNA: TGTGCCAGCAGCCAATCCTCCTCCGTCAGGGAAAAACTGTTTTTT

V: TRBV6-1
D: TRBD2
size: few
J: TRBJ2-1
length: 17
CDR3: CASSERLAGGYYNEQFF
DNA: TGTGCCAGCAGTGAACGCCTAGCGGGGGGATACTACAATGAGCAGTTCTTC

V: TRBV5-1
D: NA
size: NA
J: TRBJ1-1
length: 14
CDR3: CASSLIRGRLQAFF
DNA: TGCGCCAGCAGCTTGATCAGGGGAAGACTGCAGGCTTTCTTT

V: TRBV27
D: TRBD2
size: NA
J: TRBJ2-5
length: 17
CDR3: CASSRRASGTGQETQYF
DNA: TGTGCCAGCAGTCGCCGCGCTAGCGGGACGGGGCAAGAGACCCAGTACTTC

V: TRBV28
D: NA
size: NA
J: TRBJ1-5
length: 14
CDR3: CASMTGGNDQPQHF
DNA: TGTGCCAGCATGACCGGGGGGAACGATCAGCCCCAGCATTTT

V: TRBV4-2
D: NA
size: NA
J: TRBJ2-4
length: 13
CDR3: CASSTGQGNIQYF
DNA: TGTGCCAGCAGCACAGGGCAGGGGAACATTCAGTACTTC

V: TRBV6-5
D: TRBD2
size: NA
J: TRBJ2-7
length: 13
CDR3: CASSAREGHEQYF
DNA: TGTGCCAGCAGTGCCAGGGAGGGTCACGAGCAGTACTTC

V: TRBV29-1
D: NA
size: once
J: TRBJ1-1
length: 14
CDR3: CSVEEPGDYTEAFF
DNA: TGCAGCGTTGAAGAACCGGGGGATTACACTGAAGCTTTCTTT

V: TRBV4-2
D: TRBD2
size: NA
J: TRBJ2-3
length: 20
CDR3: CASSPIGGGREGRSTDTQYF
DNA: TGTGCCAGCAGCCCAATCGGGGGAGGGCGGGAGGGCCGGAGCACAGATACGCAGTATTTT

V: TRBV7-2
D: NA
size: NA
J: TRBJ1-1
length: 14
CDR3: CASSPSTVNTEAFF
DNA: TGTGCCAGCAGCCCATCGACAGTGAACACTGAAGCTTTCTTT

V: TRBV28
D: NA
size: NA
J: TRBJ1-5
length: 15
CDR3: CASTQTGSSNQPQHF
DNA: TGTGCCAGCACGCAAACAGGGAGTAGCAATCAGCCCCAGCATTTT

V: TRBV4-3
D: TRBD1
size: NA
J: TRBJ1-6
length: 19
CDR3: CASSQDDRGRASAGSPLHF
DNA: TGCGCCAGCAGCCAAGATGACAGGGGGCGGGCCTCTGCTGGTTCACCCCTCCACTTT

V: TRBV7-2
D: NA
size: NA
J: TRBJ2-7
length: 15
CDR3: CASSRRDISPYEQYF
DNA: TGTGCCAGCAGCCGCAGGGACATTTCCCCCTACGAGCAGTACTTC

V: TRBV5-1
D: NA
size: few
J: TRBJ1-2
length: 13
CDR3: CASSRADNYGYTF
DNA: TGCGCCAGCAGCCGCGCCGATAACTATGGCTACACCTTC

V: TRBV13
D: NA
size: few
J: TRBJ1-3
length: 16
CDR3: CASSPRSGYSGNTIYF
DNA: TGTGCCAGCAGCCCCCGCTCGGGTTACTCTGGAAACACCATATATTTT

V: TRBV30
D: TRBD2
size: NA
J: TRBJ2-3
length: 14
CDR3: CAYSGTSVADTQYF
DNA: TGTGCCTACTCCGGGACTAGCGTCGCAGATACGCAGTATTTT

V: TRBV7-3
D: TRBD1
size: NA
J: TRBJ2-1
length: 14
CDR3: CASSPRDRVNEQFF
DNA: TGTGCCAGCAGCCCCCGGGACAGGGTCAATGAGCAGTTCTTC

V: TRBV6-5
D: NA
size: few
J: TRBJ1-1
length: 15
CDR3: CASIRAGRGNTEAFF
DNA: TGTGCCAGCATCAGAGCGGGACGGGGAAACACTGAAGCTTTCTTT

V: TRBV30
D: NA
size: few
J: TRBJ1-4
length: 13
CDR3: CAWRQPMREKLFF
DNA: TGTGCCTGGAGACAGCCGATGCGTGAAAAACTGTTTTTT

V: TRBV18
D: NA
size: once
J: TRBJ2-7
length: 13
CDR3: CASSPEEAYEQYF
DNA: TGTGCCAGCTCACCGGAAGAGGCCTACGAGCAGTACTTC

V: TRBV7-2
D: NA
size: NA
J: TRBJ2-1
length: 19
CDR3: CASSLARSRVGGSYNEQFF
DNA: TGTGCCAGCAGCTTAGCACGCTCTCGGGTGGGTGGCTCCTACAATGAGCAGTTCTTC

V: TRBV29-1
D: NA
size: few
J: TRBJ1-2
length: 11
CDR3: CSVEGPYGYTF
DNA: TGCAGCGTTGAAGGGCCGTATGGCTACACCTTC

V: TRBV30
D: NA
size: few
J: TRBJ1-2
length: 11
CDR3: CAWSFLGSYTF
DNA: TGTGCCTGGAGTTTTTTGGGCAGTTACACCTTC